This T cell receptor (beta chain) was sequenced in a study of memory CD4+ T cells and cytomegalovirus serostatus. This CDR3 is 14 amino acids long. Germline-derived CDR1 and CDR2 are MNHNY and SVGAGI (reference sequence). V lost 7 bases to trimming and J lost 6 bases; unmatched junction nucleotides: 9. Single viable CD3+CD4+CD8-CD45RO+ cells were sorted as the memory CD4+ T cells. Donors' CMV status reflects serum IgG against pp150, pp28, p38, p52. CD4+ T cells were isolated by positive magnetic selection. Assay: immunoSEQ multiplex PCR; the TCRdb copy retains only in-frame clones and omits some. The sample has 35,000 to 50,000 clones; more than 60% are singletons.

The source of this sequence is an adult in good health and CMV-seronegative. The rearrangement links TRBV6-6 to TRBJ2-1, with TRBD2 matching 7 bases. The sequenced sample consisted of memory CD4+ T cells from blood. CDR3 residues: CASTKPGGGNEQFF. CDR3 coding DNA: TGTGCCAGCACAAAGCCGGGGGGAGGCAATGAGCAGTTCTTC.